This T cell receptor beta chain is from a study of T cell responses to AZD1222 COVID-19 vaccine. Study conclusions and caveats: Repertoire sampling happened only post peak T cell response. White British donors predominated, females outnumbered males, and clonal diversity was possibly underestimated.

A single count supports this clone. What it recognizes is unknown. This table comes from immunoSEQ multiplex PCR, and its TCRdb copy is limited to in-frame clones, with some not included. The repertoire consists of tens of thousands of clones, with just over 90% occurring once and the leading ten covering about 3.1%. Second-dose timings of about 4 or about 12 weeks were pooled. The V gene lost 0 bases and the J gene lost 2 bases, with 14 bases spanning the gap. The CDR3 has 16 amino acids. Germline V gene lookup returns CDR1 MGHRA and CDR2 YSYEKL. This sequence joins TRBV4-1 and TRBJ2-7; D uncertain. The clonotype comes from an adult who received the AZD1222 COVID-19 vaccine. The source was peripheral blood, collected 28 days after the second AZD1222 dose. CDR3 protein: CASSQDLDGQAYEQYF. CDR3 coding DNA: TGCGCCAGCAGCCAAGATTTAGATGGGCAGGCCTACGAGCAGTACTTC.